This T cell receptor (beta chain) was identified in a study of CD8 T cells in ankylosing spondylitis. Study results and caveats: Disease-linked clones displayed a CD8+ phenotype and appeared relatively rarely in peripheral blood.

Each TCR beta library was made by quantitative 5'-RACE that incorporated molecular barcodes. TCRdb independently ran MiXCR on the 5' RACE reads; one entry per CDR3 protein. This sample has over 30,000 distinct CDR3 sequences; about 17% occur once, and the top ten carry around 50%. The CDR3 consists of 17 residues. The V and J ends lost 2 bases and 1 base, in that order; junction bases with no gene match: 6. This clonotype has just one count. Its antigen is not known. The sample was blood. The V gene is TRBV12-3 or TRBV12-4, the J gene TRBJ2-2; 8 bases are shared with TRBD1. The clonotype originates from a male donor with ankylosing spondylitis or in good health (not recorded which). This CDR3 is CASSLRTGHLNTGELFF. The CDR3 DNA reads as TGTGCCAGCAGTTTAAGGACAGGGCATTTGAACACCGGGGAGCTGTTTTTT.